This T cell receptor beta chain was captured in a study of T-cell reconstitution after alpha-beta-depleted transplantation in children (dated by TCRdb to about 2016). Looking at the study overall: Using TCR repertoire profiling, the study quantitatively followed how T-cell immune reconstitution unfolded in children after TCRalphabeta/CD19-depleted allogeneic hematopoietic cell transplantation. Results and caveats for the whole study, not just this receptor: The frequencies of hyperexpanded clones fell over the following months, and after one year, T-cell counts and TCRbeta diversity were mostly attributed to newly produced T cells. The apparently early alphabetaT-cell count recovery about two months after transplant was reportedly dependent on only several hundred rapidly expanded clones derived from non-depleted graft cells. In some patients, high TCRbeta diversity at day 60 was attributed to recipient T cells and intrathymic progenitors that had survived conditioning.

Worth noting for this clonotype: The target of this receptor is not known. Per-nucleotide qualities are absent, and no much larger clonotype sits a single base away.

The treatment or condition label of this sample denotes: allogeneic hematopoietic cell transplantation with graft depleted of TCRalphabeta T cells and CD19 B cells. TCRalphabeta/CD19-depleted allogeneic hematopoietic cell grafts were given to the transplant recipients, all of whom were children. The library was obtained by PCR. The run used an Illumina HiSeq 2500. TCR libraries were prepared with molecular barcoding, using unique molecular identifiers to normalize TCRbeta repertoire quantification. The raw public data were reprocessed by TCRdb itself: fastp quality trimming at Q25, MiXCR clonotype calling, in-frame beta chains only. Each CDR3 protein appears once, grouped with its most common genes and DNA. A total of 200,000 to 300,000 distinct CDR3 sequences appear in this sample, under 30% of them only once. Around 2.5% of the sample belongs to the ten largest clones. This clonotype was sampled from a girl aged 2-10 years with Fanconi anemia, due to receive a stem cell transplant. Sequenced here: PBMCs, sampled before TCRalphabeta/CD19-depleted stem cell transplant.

The nucleotides are TGCAGTGCGGACCTAATCCGGTCCTACAATGAGCAGTTCTTC. Its amino acids are CSADLIRSYNEQFF. The chain links TRBV20-1 with TRBJ2-1; the D gene is not confidently resolved. V gives up 6 bases and J gives up 1 base, and the segment between their germline ends measures 13 bases. Looking up the germline V gene (reference sequence) yields CDR1 DFQATT and CDR2 SNEGSKA. The CDR3 holds 14 amino acids from the cysteine to the phenylalanine. Kept here is only the CDR3 DNA, which spans 42 bases and is read in frame from base 1.